A single sample gave rise to the 19 T cell receptor beta chains below, sequenced in a study of radiotherapy plus CTLA-4 blockade in lung cancer. Only in-frame clones appear in the TCRdb table, and some are missing; sequencing was by immunoSEQ multiplex PCR. This table holds about 39,000 clones, 75% to 80% found once. This material consisted of peripheral blood, taken from a patient treated with radiotherapy plus ipilimumab. These receptor sequences come from a human donor with non-small cell lung cancer that progressed on radiotherapy plus ipilimumab.

V gene TRBV19 combines with J gene TRBJ2-7; 10 nucleotides agree with TRBD1. The CDR3 length is 17 residues. CDR1 and CDR2 from the germline V gene are LNHDA and SQIVND (reference sequence). The ends lost 4 bases at V and 3 bases at J; junction bases unmatched: 12. Here the CDR3 reads CASSTRLDRGRFYEQYF. The CDR3 region has the DNA TGTGCCAGTAGTACACGACTTGACAGGGGGCGCTTCTACGAGCAGTACTTC.

The chain links TRBV21-1 to TRBJ1-3; no DNA check was done on the table's D call, TRBD1. TRBV21-1 is termed a pseudogene. The CDR3 covers 14 residues. As DNA, the CDR3 is TGTGCCAGCAGCCTTGCAGGGGGTGGAAACACCATATATTTT. Its translation: CASSLAGGGNTIYF.

CDR3 loop: CASSRWTGTQETQYF. For the CDR3, the DNA is TGTGCCAGCAGCAGATGGACAGGGACCCAAGAGACCCAGTACTTC. The chain is built from TRBV7-8 and TRBJ2-5; 8 positions match TRBD1. Germline CDR1 is SGHVS and CDR2 is FQNEAQ. V lost 5 bases, J lost 1 base, and 6 bases stayed unmatched. The CDR3 loop spans 15 amino acids.

The gene calls are TRBV29-1 and TRBJ2-1, with TRBD2 as a possible D gene (7 bases). Trimming took 3 bases from V and 10 from J, leaving 16 bases between them. The CDR3 has 13 amino acids. Germline lookup yields CDR1 SQVTM and CDR2 ANQGSEA. CDR3 DNA sequence: TGCAGCGTTGACGGGGGGCTACAGAGGGAGCAGTTCTTC. It translates to CSVDGGLQREQFF.

This chain uses TRBV10-3 with TRBJ1-2; the D is unclear. Looked up from germline, CDR1 is ENHRY and CDR2 is SYGVKD. This CDR3 has 14 amino acids. V gave up 5 bases and J gave up 4 bases, with 14 bases separating them. The DNA for the CDR3 is TGTGCCATCAGTCCGTCCGAGTCCCCCTATGGCTACACCTTC. It codes for CAISPSESPYGYTF.

The chain combines TRBV19 with TRBJ2-5; a possible D gene is TRBD2 (7 bases). V was pared by 2 bases and J by 1 base, with 14 bases between. The CDR3 covers 16 residues. Per germline, CDR1 LNHDA and CDR2 SQIVND (reference sequence). DNA of the CDR3: TGTGCCAGTAGTATAAGGGGGGGACAAATCCAAGAGACCCAGTACTTC. It translates to CASSIRGGQIQETQYF.

The chain joins TRBV5-1 to TRBJ2-7; 10 nucleotides match TRBD1. The CDR3 covers 16 residues. Germline V lookup: CDR1 SGHRS, CDR2 YFSETQ. The V gene end was trimmed by 3 bases and the J gene end by 6 bases; junction bases not matched to a gene: 12. The CDR3 loop is CASSSDPGTGASEQYF. CDR3 DNA: TGCGCCAGCAGCTCGGACCCCGGGACAGGGGCCAGCGAGCAGTACTTC. The full variable domain, in which reference TRBV5-1 and TRBJ2-7 provide the parts outside the CDR3, is KAGVTQTPRYLIKTRGQQVTLSCSPISGHRSVSWYQQTPGQGLQFLFEYFSETQRNKGNFPGRFSGRQFSNSRSEMNVSTLELGDSALYLCASSSDPGTGASEQYFGPGTRLTVT.

The gene calls are TRBV5-5 and TRBJ1-1; 8 nucleotides match TRBD1. The CDR3 has 15 residues. The V and J ends lost 3 bases and 1 base, in that order; junction bases with no gene match: 5. CDR1 and CDR2 (germline): SGHKS, YYEKEE (reference sequence). The CDR3 reads CASSSTGVRNTEAFF. DNA for the CDR3: TGTGCCAGCAGCTCGACAGGGGTAAGGAACACTGAAGCTTTCTTT.

The chain has TRBV2 and TRBJ1-1, with 8 bases aligning to TRBD1. Germline V gene lookup returns CDR1 SNHLY and CDR2 FYNNEI. The CDR3 loop spans 13 amino acids. The V segment lost 6 bases and the J segment 6 bases; nucleotides outside the gene matches: 6. This chain's CDR3 is CASSAGQVSEAFF. The CDR3 bases are TGTGCCAGCAGCGCGGGACAGGTCTCTGAAGCTTTCTTT.

This rearrangement joins TRBV10-3 to TRBJ2-7; 7 bases align to TRBD1. After removal of 6 bases from V and 5 bases from J, the junction contained 10 bases not matched to a gene. This CDR3 is built from 14 residues. Germline V lookup: CDR1 ENHRY, CDR2 SYGVKD. The CDR3 sequence is CAIRTDRLLDEQYF. For the CDR3, the DNA is TGTGCCATCAGGACGGACAGGCTACTCGACGAGCAGTACTTC.

This chain connects TRBV5-5 to TRBJ2-7; 7 nucleotides agree with TRBD1. V shed 1 base and J 7 bases; nucleotides not matched to a gene: 8. CDR1 and CDR2 from the germline V gene are SGHKS and YYEKEE (reference sequence). The length of the CDR3 is 14 residues. CDR3 bases: TGTGCCAGCAGCTTGCAGGGGGAGATTTCTGAGCAGTACTTC. Its protein product is CASSLQGEISEQYF.

J is TRBJ2-3 and V is TRBV5-8; TRBD1 is a possible D gene (6 bases). Between the trimmed V and J ends, which lost 0 bases and 2 bases, there was a span of 7 bases. The length of the CDR3 is 14 residues. Germline CDR1 is SGHTS and CDR2 is YDEGEE. Here the CDR3 reads CASSLGQDTDTQYF. CDR3 in DNA: TGTGCCAGCAGCTTGGGACAGGACACAGATACGCAGTATTTT. The complete variable domain, with remaining parts taken from reference TRBV5-8 and TRBJ2-3, reads EAGVTQSPTHLIKTRGQQATLRCSPISGHTSVYWYQQALGLGLQFLLWYDEGEERNRGNFPPRFSGRQFPNYSSELNVNALELEDSALYLCASSLGQDTDTQYFGPGTRLTVL.

The chain couples TRBV5-4 to TRBJ2-3; 8 bases are shared with TRBD2. The trim removed 4 bases at V and 0 bases at J, leaving 13 bases unmatched. Germline CDR1 reads SGHNT; CDR2 reads YYREEE (reference sequence). The CDR3 is 18 amino acids. The CDR3 is CASSPDGLAAPSTDTQYF. The CDR3 bases are TGTGCCAGCAGCCCCGACGGACTAGCAGCCCCTAGCACAGATACGCAGTATTTT.

The chain links TRBV29-1 to TRBJ1-1, with 8 bases matching TRBD1. Germline V gene data show CDR1 as SQVTM and CDR2 as ANQGSEA. Trimming at V came to 5 bases and at J to 3 bases, leaving 11 bases not matched to a gene. The CDR3 extends over 15 amino acids. The CDR3 DNA follows: TGCAGCGTTTCGAGCACCGGACAGGGACACACTGAAGCTTTCTTT. Its protein is CSVSSTGQGHTEAFF.

The chain uses TRBV7-2 and TRBJ1-3, with D tentatively TRBD1 (6 bases). With 1 base removed from V and 0 bases from J, the gap between germline ends came to 13 bases. The CDR3 is made up of 17 amino acids. From germline, CDR1 is SGHTA and CDR2 FQGNSA. CDR3 region: CASSLDFGGASGNTIYF. In DNA form, the CDR3 reads TGTGCCAGCAGCTTAGATTTTGGGGGGGCCTCTGGAAACACCATATATTTT. Variable domain in full (rest from reference TRBV7-2 and TRBJ1-3): GAGVSQSPSNKVTEKGKDVELRCDPISGHTALYWYRQSLGQGLEFLIYFQGNSAPDKSGLPSDRFSAERTGGSVSTLTIQRTQQEDSAVYLCASSLDFGGASGNTIYFGEGSWLTVV.

The genes are TRBV6-5 and TRBJ1-2, with TRBD1 identical over 10 bases. The CDR3 runs 15 residues. Trimming at V came to 5 bases and at J to 6 bases, leaving 9 bases not matched to a gene. Germline assignment: CDR1 MNHEY and CDR2 SVGAGI. The CDR3 sequence is CASSPTGTGVHGYTF. The CDR3 DNA reads as TGTGCCAGCAGTCCCACTGGGACAGGGGTACATGGCTACACCTTC.

The genes are TRBV6-4 and TRBJ2-1, with 15 bases fitting TRBD2. This CDR3 has 21 residues. Trimming took 0 bases from V and 6 from J; bases not matched to a gene: 15. The germline gives CDR1 MRHNA, CDR2 SNTAGT. Written as DNA, the CDR3 is TGTGCCAGCAGTGACTCCAAAGGACTAGCGGGGGGGCTAAGGAGGTTCAATGAGCAGTTCTTC. It encodes CASSDSKGLAGGLRRFNEQFF.

The V call is TRBV28, the J call TRBJ1-2; no firm D call. Germline CDR1 reads MDHEN; CDR2 reads SYDVKM. The CDR3 has 14 residues. V was cut by 3 bases and J by 2 bases, with 10 bases left in between. Here the CDR3 DNA reads TGTGCCAGCAGTTTTGGCAGGTCGAACTATGGCTACACCTTC. Translated: CASSFGRSNYGYTF.

J is TRBJ2-1 and V is TRBV27; 10 positions match TRBD1. The V segment lost 7 bases and the J segment 6 bases; nucleotides outside the gene matches: 12. Per the germline V gene, CDR1 is MNHEY and CDR2 is SMNVEV (reference sequence). The length of the CDR3 is 16 residues. CDR3 loop: CASNTRRDRGVNEQFF. The CDR3 region has the DNA TGTGCCAGCAACACACGCAGGGACAGGGGTGTCAATGAGCAGTTCTTC.